The present entry profiles one T cell receptor beta chain with its context. Here immunoSEQ multiplex PCR was the method, and the copy in TCRdb shows in-frame clones only, minus some. The sample has about 110,000 clones, approximately 87% seen once. The CDR3 has 11 residues. V lost 1 base to trimming and J lost 8 bases, with 5 bases between them. Germline assignment: CDR1 LGHDT and CDR2 YNNKEL (reference sequence). The sample comes from a study of T cell responses to AZD1222 COVID-19 vaccine. This sequence was found in an adult in good health. The chain links TRBV3-1 (or the pseudogene TRBV3-2) to TRBJ1-2; no clear D gene. Here the sequenced sample was peripheral blood, taken on day 0 of AZD1222 vaccination. The chain's CDR3 is CASSQVGGYTF. CDR3 in DNA: TGTGCCAGCAGCCAAGTAGGCGGCTACACCTTC.